This TCR beta chain was captured in a study of T cell responses to AZD1222 COVID-19 vaccine. General study results and limits: After two AZD1222 doses, spike-specific TCR breadth and depth rose versus day 0. Clonal diversity may have been underestimated in mostly white British donors.

Comment on this clone: What it binds is unknown.

Sequencing used immunoSEQ multiplex PCR; TCRdb keeps in-frame clones, though not all of them. The sample holds 85,000 to 110,000 clones, 90% to 95% seen once. The origin of this receptor is an adult in good health. The source was peripheral blood, collected on day 0 of AZD1222 vaccination.

CDR3 DNA: TGCGCCAGCAGCCCGGGACTAGGAAACTACGAGCAGTACTTC. Encoded protein: CASSPGLGNYEQYF. The J gene is TRBJ2-7, the V gene TRBV5-1, with 8 bases identical to TRBD2. Germline lookup yields CDR1 SGHRS and CDR2 YFSETQ. Germline trimming cut 4 bases from V and 3 bases from J; bases unmatched to any gene: 6. There are 14 residues in the CDR3.